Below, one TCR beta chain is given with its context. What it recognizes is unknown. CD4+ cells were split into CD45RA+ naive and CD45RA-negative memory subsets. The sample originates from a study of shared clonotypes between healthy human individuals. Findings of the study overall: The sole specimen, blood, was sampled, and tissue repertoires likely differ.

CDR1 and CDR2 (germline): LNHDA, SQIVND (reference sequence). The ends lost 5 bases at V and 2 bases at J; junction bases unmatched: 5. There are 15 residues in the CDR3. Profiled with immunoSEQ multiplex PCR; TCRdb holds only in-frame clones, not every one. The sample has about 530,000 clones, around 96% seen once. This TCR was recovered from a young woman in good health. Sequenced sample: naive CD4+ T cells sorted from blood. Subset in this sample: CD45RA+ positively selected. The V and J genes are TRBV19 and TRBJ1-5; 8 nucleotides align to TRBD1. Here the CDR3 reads CASSSQGGGNQPQHF. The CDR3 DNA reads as TGTGCCAGTAGTTCACAGGGGGGTGGCAATCAGCCCCAGCATTTT.